A single sample is the source of the 15 T cell receptor beta chains below, sequenced in a study of T cell repertoires in aging, cancer and after chemotherapy. TCR beta rearrangements were amplified from peripheral blood genomic DNA. A mixed TRB-A/B primer pool amplified rearranged TRB by multiplex touch-down PCR. TCRdb analysed the multiplex PCR reads with MiXCR anew, one entry per CDR3 protein. Among about 15,000 distinct CDR3 sequences listed, about 50% were seen once. Sequenced: blood. The source is a human donor in good health.

The chain couples TRBV7-2 to TRBJ2-3; TRBD2 matches at 9 bases. V lost 5 bases, J lost 4 bases, and 7 bases stayed unmatched. The CDR3 covers 15 residues. Germline V gene data show CDR1 as SGHTA and CDR2 as FQGNSA. The CDR3 bases are TGTGCCAGCAGCCTGGGGAGCGGGAGGTCAGATACGCAGTATTTT. Protein sequence: CASSLGSGRSDTQYF.

This rearrangement joins TRBV19 to TRBJ2-2, with D maybe TRBD1 (6 bases). V dropped 3 bases and J dropped 3 bases, with 11 bases sitting between them. This CDR3 contains 15 residues. Looked up from germline, CDR1 is LNHDA and CDR2 is SQIVND (reference sequence). The CDR3 region is CASSIREGDTGELFF. As DNA, the CDR3 is TGTGCCAGTAGTATTCGAGAGGGGGACACCGGGGAGCTGTTTTTT.

The chain has TRBV18 and TRBJ2-7, with 8 bases identical to TRBD1. With V trimmed by 0 bases and J by 9 bases, 10 bases remained unmatched. The germline V gene encodes CDR1 KGHSH and CDR2 LQKENI. The CDR3 length is 15 residues. CDR3: CASSPPGTGLHGQYF. CDR3 coding DNA: TGTGCCAGCTCACCACCAGGGACAGGACTCCACGGGCAGTACTTC.

The V gene is TRBV6-4, the J gene TRBJ2-1; 7 bases map to TRBD1. The CDR3 sequence is 14 residues long. The V segment lost 6 bases and the J segment 6 bases; nucleotides outside the gene matches: 8. Germline CDR1 is MRHNA and CDR2 is SNTAGT. CDR3 residues: CASSAGAGGNEQFF. In DNA, the CDR3 is TGTGCCAGCAGCGCCGGGGCAGGGGGCAATGAGCAGTTCTTC.

The rearrangement links TRBV11-2 to TRBJ2-5; no clear D gene. CDR3 size: 14 residues. Trimming took 1 base from V and 4 from J, leaving 10 bases between them. Germline-derived CDR1 and CDR2 are SGHAT and FQNNGV. The DNA of the CDR3 is TGTGCCAGCAGCTTAGCTAAGGGAAGAGAGACCCAGTACTTC. As protein: CASSLAKGRETQYF.

The chain is built from TRBV19 and TRBJ2-2; 7 bases align to TRBD2. J was trimmed by 0 bases and V by 4 bases; bases with no gene match: 2. Germline CDR1 is LNHDA and CDR2 is SQIVND (reference sequence). The CDR3 is made up of 15 amino acids. The CDR3 sequence: CASSTLAANTGELFF. In DNA, the CDR3 is TGTGCCAGTAGTACCCTAGCGGCGAACACCGGGGAGCTGTTTTTT.

This chain joins TRBV15 and TRBJ2-1; D gene uncertain. Germline loops: CDR1 LNHNV, CDR2 YYDKDF (reference sequence). This CDR3 has 15 residues. The V end lost 1 base, the J end lost 7 bases, and 14 bases lay between the germline ends. The CDR3 DNA sequence: TGTGCCACCAGCAGAGCGGGCAGTGGAGCAAATGAGCAGTTCTTC. This gives the protein CATSRAGSGANEQFF.

The chain carries TRBV27 and TRBJ2-2; TRBD1 is a possible D gene (5 bases). The germline V gene encodes CDR1 MNHEY and CDR2 SMNVEV (reference sequence). The CDR3 covers 15 residues. Trimming shortened V by 7 bases and J by 2 bases, and 14 bases separated the two germline ends. The CDR3 region is CASKTDQGNTGELFF. In DNA form, the CDR3 reads TGTGCCAGCAAAACCGATCAGGGTAACACCGGGGAGCTGTTTTTT.

The V call is TRBV30, the J call TRBJ2-1; TRBD2 might be the D (5 bases). Germline V CDR1 and CDR2: GTSNPN, SVGIG (reference sequence). This CDR3 region has 14 residues. V lost 5 bases, J lost 8 bases, and 19 bases lay in between. CDR3 sequence: CAWDSVGFRDEQFF. CDR3 sequence (DNA): TGTGCCTGGGATAGCGTCGGGTTTAGGGATGAGCAGTTCTTC.

V and J are TRBV19 and TRBJ1-6; D not certain. Germline CDR1 is LNHDA and CDR2 is SQIVND (reference sequence). The CDR3 extends over 14 amino acids. Trimming stripped 6 bases from V and 10 bases from J, with 16 bases between. CDR3 region: CASSPGEFKSPLHF. DNA of the CDR3: TGTGCCAGTAGCCCCGGGGAGTTCAAGTCACCCCTCCACTTT.

In its sample, this clonotype is medium-sized (0.01 to 0.1%). The chain recombines TRBV29-1 with TRBJ2-3; 16 positions match TRBD2. The germline gives CDR1 SQVTM, CDR2 ANQGSEA. V lost 4 bases, J lost 1 base, and 5 bases stayed unmatched. The CDR3 spans 17 residues. CDR3 region: CSVAGTSGGGGTDTQYF. In DNA form, the CDR3 reads TGCAGCGTTGCCGGGACTAGCGGGGGGGGAGGCACAGATACGCAGTATTTT.

The rearrangement joins TRBV6-1 to TRBJ1-5; 7 bases agree with TRBD1. V gave up 2 bases and J gave up 2 bases; unmatched junction bases: 6. The CDR3 contains 16 residues. The germline V gene encodes CDR1 MNHNS and CDR2 SASEGT. The CDR3 DNA reads as TGTGCCAGCAGTGAAAGGCGGGACAGAGGCAATCAGCCCCAGCATTTT. Translation: CASSERRDRGNQPQHF.

The chain carries TRBV11-3 and TRBJ2-3; D remains unclear. The CDR3 is 13 residues long. With 3 bases removed from V and 3 bases from J, the gap between germline ends came to 7 bases. Per germline, CDR1 SGHNT and CDR2 YENEEA. DNA for the CDR3: TGTGCCAGCAGCTTCGGGTCTACAGATACGCAGTATTTT. Translation gives CASSFGSTDTQYF.

The gene calls are TRBV12-3 or TRBV12-4 and TRBJ2-7, with D possibly TRBD2 on 6 matching bases. Trimming stripped 5 bases from V and 0 bases from J, with 11 bases between. CDR3 length: 14 residues. CDR3 residues: CASSHTGLSYEQYF. In nucleotides, the CDR3 is TGTGCCAGCAGTCATACGGGACTCTCCTACGAGCAGTACTTC.

This clonotype is categorized as medium-sized. The rearrangement links TRBV29-1 to TRBJ2-1, with D possibly being TRBD2 (5 bases). The germline V gene has CDR1 SQVTM and CDR2 ANQGSEA. The CDR3 spans 15 residues. Between the trimmed V and J ends, which lost 7 bases and 0 bases, there was a span of 16 bases. The CDR3, as DNA: TGCAGCGCCCCCTTCGGCGGACTCTCCTACAATGAGCAGTTCTTC. It specifies CSAPFGGLSYNEQFF.